The 26 T cell receptor beta chains below were found in one sample sequenced in a study of blood T cells in healthy people across ages. Sample-barcoded 5' priming and a J-beta primer mix drove a second PCR of roughly 7 to 11 cycles. One entry per CDR3 protein, called by TCRdb with MiXCR from the 5' RACE reads. The table lists hundreds of thousands of distinct CDR3 sequences, over 45% of them singletons. Sequenced material: blood. Receptors originate from a man aged 30 to 45 in good health.

The V gene is TRBV7-9, the J gene TRBJ1-4; no reliable D call. V shed 1 base and J shed 4 bases, with 10 bases lying between them. CDR3 length equals 15 residues. Per the germline V gene, CDR1 is SEHNR and CDR2 is FQNEAQ (reference sequence). The CDR3 sequence: CASSLDGRDNEKLFF. CDR3 bases: TGTGCCAGCAGCTTAGACGGCAGAGATAATGAAAAACTGTTTTTT.

This chain uses TRBV5-6 with TRBJ1-2, with D perhaps matching TRBD1 (6 bases). The CDR3 extends over 16 amino acids. Per the germline V gene, CDR1 is SGHDT and CDR2 is YYEEEE. Trimming shortened V by 4 bases and J by 2 bases, and 18 bases separated the two germline ends. This chain's CDR3 is CASSPRLTGVNYGYTF. For the CDR3, the DNA is TGTGCCAGCAGCCCCAGGCTGACAGGCGTGAACTATGGCTACACCTTC.

This clonotype came up once. V usage is TRBV18 and J usage is TRBJ2-1; unclear D gene. Per germline, CDR1 KGHSH and CDR2 LQKENI. Trimming took 4 bases from V and 6 from J, leaving 10 bases between them. The CDR3 is made up of 13 amino acids. CDR3 nucleotides: TGTGCCAGCTCACTAGGCATCCCCAATGAGCAGTTCTTC. Residues: CASSLGIPNEQFF. The full variable domain, in which reference TRBV18 and TRBJ2-1 provide the parts outside the CDR3, is NAGVMQNPRHLVRRRGQEARLRCSPMKGHSHVYWYRQLPEEGLKFMVYLQKENIIDESGMPKERFSAEFPKEGPSILRIQQVVRGDSAAYFCASSLGIPNEQFFGPGTRLTVL.

V usage is TRBV2 and J usage is TRBJ1-2, with D perhaps matching TRBD1 (5 bases). The germline V gene encodes CDR1 SNHLY and CDR2 FYNNEI. The CDR3 covers 13 residues. V was pared by 4 bases and J by 8 bases, with 14 bases between. The CDR3: CASSAGRVEGYTF. The DNA of the CDR3 is TGTGCCAGCAGTGCTGGCAGGGTGGAAGGCTACACCTTC.

This chain uses TRBV5-1 with TRBJ2-4; TRBD2 agrees at 7 bases. The last part of the DNA fits TRBJ2-7 better; the J call may be wrong. Looked up from germline, CDR1 is SGHRS and CDR2 is YFSETQ. This CDR3 region has 15 residues. The CDR3 DNA is TGCGCCAGGCCCCCTTTGACGGGACTACCCTACGAGCAGTACTTC. It codes for CARPPLTGLPYEQYF.

Here the CDR3 reads CSAIYGINYGYTF. In nucleotides, the CDR3 is TGCAGTGCTATTTACGGGATTAACTATGGCTACACCTTC. The gene calls are TRBV20-1 and TRBJ1-2; D not certain. This CDR3 is 13 amino acids long. Per germline, CDR1 DFQATT and CDR2 SNEGSKA (reference sequence). V was shortened by 4 bases and J by 1 base, with 10 bases between the two germline ends.

This clonotype was recorded a few times. The V and J genes are TRBV4-3 and TRBJ2-3, with TRBD2 as a possible D gene (5 bases). V lost 4 bases and J lost 1, with 12 bases in between. Germline-derived CDR1 and CDR2 are LGHNA and YSLEER. This CDR3 is 15 amino acids long. The CDR3 DNA sequence: TGCGCCAGCAGCCTGGTGACTACAGGCACAGATACGCAGTATTTT. Amino acid sequence: CASSLVTTGTDTQYF.

V is TRBV29-1 and J is TRBJ2-3, with TRBD2 matching over 12 bases. The V and J ends lost 5 bases and 3 bases, in that order; junction bases with no gene match: 6. CDR3 length: 15 residues. The germline V gene encodes CDR1 SQVTM and CDR2 ANQGSEA. CDR3 protein: CSVLLAGGRTDTQYF. In DNA form, the CDR3 reads TGCAGCGTTCTACTAGCGGGAGGAAGAACAGATACGCAGTATTTT.

This clonotype occurred a few times. The chain recombines TRBV29-1 with TRBJ2-6; D unresolved. CDR1 and CDR2 from the germline V gene are SQVTM and ANQGSEA. CDR3 size: 13 residues. The V and J ends lost 5 bases and 1 base respectively, with 6 bases between them. CDR3 region: CSVQESGANVLTF. The DNA for the CDR3 is TGCAGCGTTCAGGAGTCTGGGGCCAACGTCCTGACTTTC.

This rearrangement joins TRBV9 to TRBJ2-4; D may be TRBD2 (6 bases). The J call is doubtful: the DNA matches TRBJ2-7 better. Germline values: CDR1 SGDLS, CDR2 YYNGEE. The CDR3 is 13 residues long. The chain's CDR3 is CASSPPGEFEQYF. The CDR3 DNA reads as TGTGCCAGCAGCCCCCCGGGGGAATTCGAGCAGTACTTC.

The chain carries TRBV9 and TRBJ2-3; unclear D gene. V was pared by 3 bases and J by 5 bases, with 10 bases between. Germline V gene data show CDR1 as SGDLS and CDR2 as YYNGEE. This CDR3 has 13 residues. The CDR3 sequence is CASSAGGLDTQYF. The CDR3 coding sequence is TGTGCCAGCAGCGCCGGCGGTTTAGATACGCAGTATTTT.

The chain joins TRBV7-2 to TRBJ2-5; D might be TRBD2 (7 bases). This CDR3 has 15 residues. Germline V gene lookup returns CDR1 SGHTA and CDR2 FQGNSA. Trimming took 1 base from V and 6 from J, leaving 15 bases between them. As DNA, the CDR3 is TGTGCCAGCAGCTTAGAGGGGGGGGGCACGAAGACCCAGTACTTC. As protein: CASSLEGGGTKTQYF.

The chain combines TRBV18 with TRBJ2-1; D not resolved. Germline V gives CDR1 KGHSH, CDR2 LQKENI. The CDR3 runs to 14 residues. Trimming pared 3 bases from V and 7 bases from J, leaving 13 bases between. This CDR3 is CASSPVFPLNEQFF. For the CDR3, the DNA is TGTGCCAGCTCACCGGTATTCCCCCTTAATGAGCAGTTCTTC.

A word on this clonotype: Just one base apart from a much larger clone, this may be a read error. V and J are TRBV20-1 and TRBJ2-2; TRBD1 matches 8 bases. The CDR3 contains 16 residues. Losses at the gene ends were 0 bases for V and 0 bases for J; bases not matched to a gene: 3. Per germline, CDR1 DFQATT and CDR2 SNEGSKA (reference sequence). This chain's CDR3 is CSAREAGGPNTGELFF. CDR3 bases: TGCAGTGCTAGAGAAGCAGGGGGCCCGAACACCGGGGAGCTGTTTTTT.

V gene TRBV7-2 combines with J gene TRBJ2-1; the D is unclear. Trimming removed 1 base from V and 9 bases from J, with 10 bases in between. The germline gives CDR1 SGHTA, CDR2 FQGNSA. The CDR3 totals 13 residues. The CDR3 here is CASSLEVGREQFF. The CDR3 DNA reads TGTGCCAGCAGCTTAGAAGTAGGACGTGAGCAGTTCTTC.

This chain connects TRBV25-1 to TRBJ1-6; D may be TRBD1 (6 bases). V shed 5 bases and J shed 10 bases, with 12 bases lying between them. CDR3 length: 13 amino acids. CDR1 and CDR2 from the germline V gene are MGHDK and SYGVNS. This CDR3 is CASSIGGLSPLHF. The CDR3 DNA is TGTGCCAGCAGTATAGGGGGACTGTCACCCCTCCACTTT.

This clonotype was picked up one time. The chain recombines TRBV6-6 with TRBJ1-5; a weak D match, TRBD1 (5 bases). This CDR3 comprises 15 residues. CDR1 and CDR2 (germline): MNHNY, SVGAGI (reference sequence). Trimming stripped 2 bases from V and 1 base from J, with 9 bases between. The chain's CDR3 is CASSYVQGSNQPQHF. CDR3 sequence (DNA): TGTGCCAGCAGTTACGTTCAGGGAAGCAATCAGCCCCAGCATTTT.

The chain is built from TRBV15 and TRBJ2-1; 7 bases align to TRBD1. The V segment lost 4 bases and the J segment 9 bases; nucleotides outside the gene matches: 3. Germline V gene sequence: CDR1 LNHNV, CDR2 YYDKDF (reference sequence). This CDR3 has 12 residues. The CDR3 loop is CATSKTGSEQFF. The CDR3 DNA sequence: TGTGCCACCAGCAAGACAGGGAGTGAGCAGTTCTTC.

This clonotype was observed a handful of times. The rearrangement links TRBV11-2 to TRBJ2-2; D unclear. This CDR3 comprises 14 residues. Deletions cut 5 bases from V and 6 bases from J, with 13 bases between. Germline CDR1 SGHAT, CDR2 FQNNGV. CDR3 nucleotides: TGTGCCAGCAGCCTCGCCTGGAGACCCGGGGAGCTGTTTTTT. Its protein is CASSLAWRPGELFF.

V and J are TRBV29-1 and TRBJ2-7; 9 bases are a match to TRBD2. The ends lost 6 bases at V and 0 bases at J; junction bases unmatched: 15. The CDR3 covers 17 residues. The germline V gene encodes CDR1 SQVTM and CDR2 ANQGSEA. CDR3 nucleotides: TGCAGCGTGGCCGGGGGGCTTTCTAGCGGGGCCTCCTACGAGCAGTACTTC. Translation: CSVAGGLSSGASYEQYF.

This clonotype was observed a few times. The rearrangement joins TRBV6-5 to TRBJ2-7; no definite D call. Per the germline V gene, CDR1 is MNHEY and CDR2 is SVGAGI. V dropped 6 bases and J dropped 2 bases, with 11 bases sitting between them. This CDR3 comprises 13 residues. CDR3 coding DNA: TGTGCCAGCAGCACTGGGTCCACCTACGAGCAGTACTTC. The encoded protein is CASSTGSTYEQYF.

This clonotype was found a few times. The junction does not match germline at one end; this may be a read error. J is TRBJ2-7 and V is TRBV6-2 or TRBV6-3; no clear D gene. From germline, CDR1 is MNHEY and CDR2 SVGEGT. The CDR3 is 14 amino acids. The CDR3 bases are TGTGCCAGCAGTGACTCGAAGGTTAGCATCGAGCAGTACTTC. As protein: CASSDSKVSIEQYF.

In its sample, this clonotype was seen a few times. The gene calls are TRBV4-1 and TRBJ2-1; D unclear. Germline V gene sequence: CDR1 MGHRA, CDR2 YSYEKL. The CDR3 is 10 amino acids. Trimming took 9 bases from V and 8 from J, leaving 8 bases between them. The CDR3 nucleotides are TGCGCCAGTGGTGCAGATGAGCAGTTCTTC. Translated, it gives CASGADEQFF.

This clonotype was found a few times. The junction does not match germline at one end; this may be a read error. J is TRBJ2-5 and V is TRBV28; TRBD2 is a possible D gene (6 bases). The CDR3 covers 15 residues. Germline loops: CDR1 MDHEN, CDR2 SYDVKM. The CDR3 region has the DNA TGTGCCGGCAGTTTACCCGCGGGAAGGGCGGAGACCCAGTACTTC. This codes for CAGSLPAGRAETQYF.

The CDR3 sequence: CSVGDISGNTIYF. The CDR3 DNA reads TGCAGCGTCGGGGACATCTCTGGAAACACCATATATTTT. The rearrangement links TRBV29-1 to TRBJ1-3; TRBD1 is a possible D gene (6 bases). V lost 6 bases, J lost 0 bases, and 9 bases lay in between. The CDR3 is 13 amino acids. Germline CDR1 SQVTM, CDR2 ANQGSEA.

The J gene is TRBJ2-5, the V gene TRBV15, with 7 bases fitting TRBD2. The junction had 9 bases not matched to a gene; V was cut back by 5 bases and J by 0 bases. Germline CDR1 and CDR2: LNHNV and YYDKDF (reference sequence). This CDR3 is built from 16 residues. CDR3 DNA: TGTGCCACCAGCCCGGGAGGTAGTGGGTACCAAGAGACCCAGTACTTC. Protein sequence: CATSPGGSGYQETQYF.